The rows below give T cell receptor beta chains drawn from one sample of a study of beta chain features in type 1 diabetes. Sequencing was performed with immunoSEQ multiplex PCR; in TCRdb, only in-frame clones are kept and a portion is missing. The profile shows 200,000 to 250,000 clones, roughly 11% of them singletons. The sample taken for sequencing was central memory CD4+ T cells from blood. These receptors were collected from a man aged 18 to 30 in good health. The CDR3 runs from the conserved cysteine through the conserved F or W. D genes are given only for firm matches. Clone size is shown for a subset of rows, as once, few, many or a class of expanded clone.

TRBJ2-3 . TRBV5-1 . TGCGCCAGCAGCTTGACGGTAGCGGCAGATACGCAGTATTTT CASSLTVAADTQYF
TRBJ1-4 few TRBV30 . TGTGCCTGGTTAAGGCGGGAAAAACTGTTTTTT CAWLRREKLFF
TRBJ2-5 . TRBV30 . TGTGCCTGGAGTGTCGCCAGCTTTGGAGAGACCCAGTACTTC CAWSVASFGETQYF
TRBJ1-1 few TRBV28 TRBD1 TGTGCCAGCAGTCTCTATCTTGGACTTGGACAGGGACACACTGAAGCTTTCTTT CASSLYLGLGQGHTEAFF
TRBJ2-7 . TRBV5-4 TRBD2 TGTGCCAGCAGCCTGGGATCGGGAGGTCACGAGCAGTACTTC CASSLGSGGHEQYF
TRBJ2-1 few TRBV11-2 . TGTGCCAGCAGGCCTCTCCGGGGGAGCTCCTACAATGAGCAGTTCTTC CASRPLRGSSYNEQFF
TRBJ1-4 few TRBV7-2 . TGTGCCAGCAGCTTAGACAGGGATGAAAAACTGTTTTTT CASSLDRDEKLFF
TRBJ2-1 . TRBV30 TRBD2 TGTGCCTGGAGACCGGGTAGCGGGGTCTACAATGAGCAGTTCTTC CAWRPGSGVYNEQFF
TRBJ1-2 . TRBV28 . TGTGCCAGCAGGTCCGACTATGGCTACACCTTC CASRSDYGYTF
TRBJ2-3 . TRBV5-1 . TGCGCCAGCAGCGAATGGGATACGCAGTATTTT CASSEWDTQYF
TRBJ1-4 few TRBV5-1 . TGCGCCAGCAGCCTAACCGGACCTGCAACTAATGAAAAACTGTTTTTT CASSLTGPATNEKLFF
TRBJ1-3 few TRBV7-2 . TGTGCCAGCAGCTCCGGTCATTTCTCTGGAAACACCATATATTTT CASSSGHFSGNTIYF
TRBJ2-7 few TRBV7-2 . TGTGCCAGCAGCTTAGCATCGGAATACGAGCAGTACTTC CASSLASEYEQYF
TRBJ2-3 . TRBV30 TRBD2 TGTGCCTGGAGTACCGGGACTAGCGGTGCTAGCACAGATACGCAGTATTTT CAWSTGTSGASTDTQYF
TRBJ2-7 . TRBV28 . TGTGCCAGCACCGCGGGACGGGGGAGTCCCTACGAGCAGTACTTC CASTAGRGSPYEQYF
TRBJ2-5 few TRBV27 . TGTGCCAGCAGCTTTCTCGGGCAGGGGCCGATGGCCCAGTACTTC CASSFLGQGPMAQYF
TRBJ2-1 many TRBV6-7 . TGTGCCAGCAGCTCGGTGGGAGGGGGACTAAAAAGCGATGAGCAGTTCTTC CASSSVGGGLKSDEQFF
TRBJ2-7 . TRBV7-9 TRBD2 TGTGCCAGCAGCATAACTAGCGACTCCTACGAGCAGTACTTC CASSITSDSYEQYF
TRBJ1-2 . TRBV18 . TGTGCCAGCTCACCCACAGGGCTCGCTAACTATGGCTACACCTTC CASSPTGLANYGYTF